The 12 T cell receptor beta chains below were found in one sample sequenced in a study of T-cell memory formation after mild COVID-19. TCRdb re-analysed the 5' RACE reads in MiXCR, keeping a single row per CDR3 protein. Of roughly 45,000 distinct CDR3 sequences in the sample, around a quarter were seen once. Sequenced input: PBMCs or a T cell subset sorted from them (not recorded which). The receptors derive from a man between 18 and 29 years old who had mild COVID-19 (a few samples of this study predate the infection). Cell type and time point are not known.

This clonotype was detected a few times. This chain's CDR3 is CASSPTGYTGELFF. CDR3 nucleotides: TGTGCCAGCAGCCCAACAGGGTACACCGGGGAGCTGTTTTTT. The rearrangement links TRBV7-3 to TRBJ2-2; TRBD1 might be the D (6 bases). Trimming removed 5 bases at V and 3 bases at J, with 10 bases between. Germline CDR1 SGHTA, CDR2 FQGTGA. The CDR3 has 14 residues.

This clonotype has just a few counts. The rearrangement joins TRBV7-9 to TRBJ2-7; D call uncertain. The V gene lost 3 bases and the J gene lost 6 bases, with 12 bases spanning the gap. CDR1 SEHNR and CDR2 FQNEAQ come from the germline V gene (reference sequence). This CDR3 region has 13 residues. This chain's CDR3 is CASSFSRAPEQYV. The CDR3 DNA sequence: TGTGCCAGCAGCTTTAGCAGAGCTCCCGAGCAGTACGTC.

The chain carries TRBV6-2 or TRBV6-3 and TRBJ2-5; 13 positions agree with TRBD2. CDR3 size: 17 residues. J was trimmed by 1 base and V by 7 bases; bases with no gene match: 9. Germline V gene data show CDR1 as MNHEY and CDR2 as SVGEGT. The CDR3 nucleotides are TGTGCCAGCACCGACCCCAGGACTAGCGGGGGCCAAGAGACCCAGTACTTC. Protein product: CASTDPRTSGGQETQYF.

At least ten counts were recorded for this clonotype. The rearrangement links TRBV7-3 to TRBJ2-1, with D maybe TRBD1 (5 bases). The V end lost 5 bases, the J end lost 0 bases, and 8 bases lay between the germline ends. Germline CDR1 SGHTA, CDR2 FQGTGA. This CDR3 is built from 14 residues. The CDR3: CASSQGGSYNEQFF. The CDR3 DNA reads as TGTGCCAGCAGCCAGGGCGGCTCCTACAATGAGCAGTTCTTC.

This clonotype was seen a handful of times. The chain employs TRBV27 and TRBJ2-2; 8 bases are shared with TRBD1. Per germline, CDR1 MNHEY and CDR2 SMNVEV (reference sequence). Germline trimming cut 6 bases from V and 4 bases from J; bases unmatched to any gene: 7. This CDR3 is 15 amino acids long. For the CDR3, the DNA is TGTGCCAGCAGAGTTCTTGGGACAGGCACCGGGGAGCTGTTTTTT. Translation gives CASRVLGTGTGELFF.

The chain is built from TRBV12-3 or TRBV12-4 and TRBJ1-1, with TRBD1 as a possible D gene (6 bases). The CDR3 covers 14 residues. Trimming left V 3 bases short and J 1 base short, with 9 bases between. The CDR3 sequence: CASSFGGPNTEAFF. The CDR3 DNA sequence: TGTGCCAGCAGTTTCGGGGGGCCGAACACTGAAGCTTTCTTT.

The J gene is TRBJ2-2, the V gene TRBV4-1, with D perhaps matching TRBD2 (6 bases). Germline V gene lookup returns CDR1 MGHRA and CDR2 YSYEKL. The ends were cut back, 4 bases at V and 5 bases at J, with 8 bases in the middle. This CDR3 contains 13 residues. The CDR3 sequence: CASSRTKTGELFF. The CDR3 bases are TGCGCCAGCAGCCGGACTAAGACCGGGGAGCTGTTTTTT.

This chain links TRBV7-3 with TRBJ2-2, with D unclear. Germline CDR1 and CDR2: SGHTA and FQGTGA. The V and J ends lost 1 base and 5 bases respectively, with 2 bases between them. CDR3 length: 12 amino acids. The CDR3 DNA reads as TGTGCCAGCAGCTTAATGACCGGGGAGCTGTTTTTT. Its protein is CASSLMTGELFF.

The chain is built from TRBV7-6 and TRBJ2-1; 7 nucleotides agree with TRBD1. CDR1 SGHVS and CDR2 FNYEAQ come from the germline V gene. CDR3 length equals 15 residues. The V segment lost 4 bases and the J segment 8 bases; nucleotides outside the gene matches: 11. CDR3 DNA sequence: TGTGCCAGCAGCTCGTTAGCGACAGGGACGTATGAGCAGTTCTTC. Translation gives CASSSLATGTYEQFF.

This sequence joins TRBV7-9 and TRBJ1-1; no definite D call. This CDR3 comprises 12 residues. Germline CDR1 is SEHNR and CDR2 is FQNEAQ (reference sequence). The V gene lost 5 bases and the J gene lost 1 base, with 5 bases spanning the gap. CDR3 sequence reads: CASSEGNTEAFF. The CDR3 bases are TGTGCCAGCAGCGAAGGGAACACTGAAGCTTTCTTT.

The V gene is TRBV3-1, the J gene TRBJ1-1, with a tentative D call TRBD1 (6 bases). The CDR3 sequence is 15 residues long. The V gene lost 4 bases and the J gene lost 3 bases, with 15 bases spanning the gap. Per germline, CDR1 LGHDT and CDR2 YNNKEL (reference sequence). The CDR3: CASSPSTGLDTEAFF. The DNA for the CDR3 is TGTGCCAGCAGCCCCTCGACAGGTTTGGACACTGAAGCTTTCTTT. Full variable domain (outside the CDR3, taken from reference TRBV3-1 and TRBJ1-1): DTAVSQTPKYLVTQMGNDKSIKCEQNLGHDTMYWYKQDSKKFLKIMFSYNNKELIINETVPNRFSPKSPDKAHLNLHINSLELGDSAVYFCASSPSTGLDTEAFFGQGTRLTVV.

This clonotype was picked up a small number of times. The CDR3 loop reads CASSHPTDTQYF. Here the CDR3 DNA reads TGTGCCAGCAGTCACCCCACAGATACGCAGTATTTT. The chain joins TRBV11-2 to TRBJ2-3; D is ambiguous. Deletions cut 6 bases from V and 2 bases from J, with 6 bases between. Germline V gene sequence: CDR1 SGHAT, CDR2 FQNNGV. This CDR3 contains 12 residues.